This TCR beta chain derives from a study of T cells in localized non-small cell lung cancer. The study's findings and limits: Uninvolved adjacent lung had the highest recorded T cell clonality, with tumor below it.

Measured with immunoSEQ multiplex PCR; TCRdb has only the in-frame clones, and not every one. The data show tens of thousands of clones, around nine tenths seen once. CDR1 is LNHDA, CDR2 SQIVND, per germline (reference sequence). The CDR3 length is 15 residues. Trimming cost V 0 bases and J 6 bases, with 14 bases left between them. Comment on this clone: Antigen unknown.

This specimen consisted of peripheral blood, obtained before any cancer treatment. This chain joins TRBV19 and TRBJ1-2, with a weak D call TRBD1 (5 bases). The origin of this receptor is a female donor over 55 with stage I squamous cell lung carcinoma. The CDR3 sequence: CASSIETRGKHGYTF. CDR3 DNA sequence: TGTGCCAGTAGTATAGAAACTCGGGGCAAACATGGCTACACCTTC.